These 20 T cell receptor beta chains were all obtained from the same sample, sequenced in a study of metastatic and nonmetastatic thyroid tumors. Prior to thyroid surgery, none of the patients had received any treatment. TCRdb re-called the PCR reads with MiXCR. The data hold 39,000 or so clones, with roughly 18% observed a single time. Material: blood. All receptors derive from a female donor with papillary thyroid cancer or a benign thyroid nodule (not recorded which). Some clones in this sample may be carry-over from other donors' samples.

This clone was detected many times. The chain uses TRBV7-2 and TRBJ1-2; D unclear. CDR3 length equals 13 residues. CDR1 is SGHTA and CDR2 is FQGNSA in the germline V gene. V gave up 2 bases and J gave up 5 bases, with 9 bases separating them. This chain's CDR3 is CASSLNALYGYTF. CDR3 in DNA: TGTGCCAGCAGCTTAAATGCCCTTTATGGCTACACCTTC.

This clone was seen ten or more times. The J gene is TRBJ2-7, the V gene TRBV20-1, with 7 bases lining up with TRBD2. CDR1 is DFQATT, CDR2 SNEGSKA, per germline (reference sequence). The CDR3 sequence is 14 residues long. The junction had 10 bases not matched to a gene; V was cut back by 6 bases and J by 2 bases. The CDR3 sequence: CSAATGTMTYEQYF. CDR3 sequence (DNA): TGCAGTGCCGCAACCGGGACTATGACCTACGAGCAGTACTTC.

In its sample, this clone was seen many times. This chain uses TRBV20-1 with TRBJ1-2; D unresolved. The V gene's germline CDR1 is DFQATT and CDR2 SNEGSKA (reference sequence). The CDR3 totals 12 residues. Trimming stripped 4 bases from V and 4 bases from J, with 10 bases between. The CDR3 DNA is TGCAGTGCTATTCTGGGGATCTATGGCTACACCTTC. It specifies CSAILGIYGYTF.

The CDR3 loop is CASTPSRVIITDTQYF. The CDR3 DNA reads as TGTGCCAGTACCCCCTCAAGGGTGATTATCACAGATACGCAGTATTTT. The V gene is TRBV19, the J gene TRBJ2-3; unclear D gene. Trimming stripped 7 bases from V and 2 bases from J, with 19 bases between. In germline, CDR1 is LNHDA, CDR2 SQIVND (reference sequence). The CDR3 length is 16 residues.

The chain is built from TRBV12-3 or TRBV12-4 and TRBJ2-7; possible D gene TRBD2, 6 bases. V was shortened by 5 bases and J by 2 bases, with 16 bases between the two germline ends. The CDR3 consists of 15 residues. The CDR3 sequence is CASSPLMGGTYEQYF. The CDR3 nucleotides are TGTGCCAGCAGTCCCTTGATGGGGGGTACCTACGAGCAGTACTTC.

This clone was detected ten times or more. This rearrangement joins TRBV11-2 to TRBJ1-6; TRBD1 matches at 8 bases. Trimming cost V 5 bases and J 6 bases; bases outside gene matches: 3. The CDR3 runs to 14 residues. Germline-derived CDR1 and CDR2 are SGHAT and FQNNGV. CDR3 residues: CASSQTGVNSPLHF. In DNA, the CDR3 is TGTGCCAGCAGCCAGACAGGGGTTAATTCACCCCTCCACTTT.

In its sample, this clone was seen many times. The CDR3 sequence is CASKTGGSGELFF. The CDR3 DNA reads TGTGCCAGCAAAACGGGAGGGTCCGGGGAGCTGTTTTTT. V and J are TRBV9 and TRBJ2-2, with 8 bases identical to TRBD2. CDR1 and CDR2 from the germline V gene are SGDLS and YYNGEE. After removal of 6 bases from V and 6 bases from J, the junction contained 4 bases not matched to a gene. CDR3 length equals 13 residues.

This clone showed up many times. The chain links TRBV7-2 to TRBJ2-3; D call uncertain. V dropped 4 bases and J dropped 4 bases, with 15 bases sitting between them. CDR3 size: 15 residues. Germline V gives CDR1 SGHTA, CDR2 FQGNSA. CDR3 coding DNA: TGTGCCAGCAGCTCCTCGCGAGTGATAGCAGATACGCAGTATTTT. The encoded protein is CASSSSRVIADTQYF.

Many counts were recorded for this clone. CDR3 nucleotide sequence: TGTGCCAGCAGCTTAACGTATCCTGACTACGAGCAGTACTTC. Protein: CASSLTYPDYEQYF. This chain links TRBV11-2 with TRBJ2-7; D is unresolved. The V end was cut by 2 bases, the J end by 3 bases, with 11 bases between. This CDR3 region has 14 residues. CDR1 and CDR2 (germline): SGHAT, FQNNGV.

This clone was counted many times. The chain is built from TRBV28 and TRBJ2-1; 9 nucleotides match TRBD2. Germline trimming cut 6 bases from V and 9 bases from J; bases unmatched to any gene: 9. CDR3 length: 14 residues. Germline CDR1 is MDHEN and CDR2 is SYDVKM. In nucleotides, the CDR3 is TGTGCCAGCAGCAAAGCGGGAGGACGTGGTGAGCAGTTCTTC. It is translated as CASSKAGGRGEQFF.

In its sample, this clone was seen a few times. The chain combines TRBV29-1 with TRBJ1-4, with a possible D match to TRBD1 (6 bases). This CDR3 spans 12 amino acids. CDR1 and CDR2 from the germline V gene are SQVTM and ANQGSEA. Trimming removed 8 bases at V and 8 bases at J, with 15 bases between. The CDR3 DNA sequence: TGCAGCTACATAGGACAGCGGGAAAAACTGTTTTTT. Protein product: CSYIGQREKLFF.

In this sample, this clone turned up many times. The chain is built from TRBV7-8 and TRBJ1-1; D call uncertain. Germline lookup yields CDR1 SGHVS and CDR2 FQNEAQ. Trimming stripped 0 bases from V and 1 base from J, with 12 bases between. The CDR3 has 16 amino acids. This chain's CDR3 is CASSLAEALSNTEAFF. Here the CDR3 DNA reads TGTGCCAGCAGCTTAGCGGAGGCCTTATCGAACACTGAAGCTTTCTTT.

The sample holds many counts of this clone. J is TRBJ2-1 and V is TRBV20-1; perhaps TRBD2 as D (6 bases). Germline V gene sequence: CDR1 DFQATT, CDR2 SNEGSKA (reference sequence). Trimming removed 6 bases at V and 5 bases at J, with 14 bases between. The CDR3 sequence is 13 residues long. CDR3 nucleotides: TGCAGTGCGGGCCGAGGCGGGAACAATGAGCAGTTCTTC. Translated: CSAGRGGNNEQFF.

The J gene is TRBJ2-5, the V gene TRBV7-6; possible D gene TRBD1, 9 bases. This CDR3 is built from 16 residues. The V and J ends lost 1 base and 4 bases respectively, with 16 bases between them. Germline V gives CDR1 SGHVS, CDR2 FNYEAQ. In nucleotides, the CDR3 is TGTGCCAGCAGCTTAGTAGCGGGGACAGGGAGAGAGACCCAGTACTTC. It is translated as CASSLVAGTGRETQYF.

The chain has TRBV6-2 or TRBV6-3 and TRBJ1-2; D uncertain. V shed 5 bases and J shed 3 bases, with 10 bases lying between them. This CDR3 is built from 13 residues. CDR1 MNHEY and CDR2 SVGEGT come from the germline V gene. CDR3 amino acids: CASSEMGDYGYTF. CDR3 sequence (DNA): TGTGCCAGCAGTGAAATGGGTGACTATGGCTACACCTTC.

The chain links TRBV7-8 to TRBJ1-6; D unclear. This CDR3 comprises 13 residues. V was trimmed by 5 bases and J by 13 bases, leaving 15 bases between them. CDR1 is SGHVS and CDR2 is FQNEAQ in the germline V gene. CDR3 sequence (DNA): TGTGCCAGCAGCCAAACAATGGAATCGCCCCTCCACTTT. This encodes CASSQTMESPLHF.

This clone turned up a few times. The rearrangement links TRBV27 to TRBJ2-7; 7 bases fit TRBD1. CDR1 is MNHEY, CDR2 SMNVEV, per germline (reference sequence). The CDR3 is 15 residues long. The V and J ends lost 5 bases and 0 bases, in that order; junction bases with no gene match: 7. The CDR3, as DNA: TGTGCCAGCAGTCGTGACGGGACAGACTCCTACGAGCAGTACTTC. This gives the protein CASSRDGTDSYEQYF.

This chain uses TRBV30 with TRBJ2-7; no clear D gene. This CDR3 contains 15 residues. Germline CDR1 is GTSNPN and CDR2 is SVGIG (reference sequence). Trimming removed 4 bases from V and 4 bases from J, with 20 bases in between. CDR3 amino acids: CAWNTKRSFPYEQYF. DNA of the CDR3: TGTGCCTGGAATACGAAACGGAGCTTCCCTTACGAGCAGTACTTC.

This clone has at least ten counts. This sequence joins TRBV20-1 and TRBJ1-5; D ambiguous. The germline V gene encodes CDR1 DFQATT and CDR2 SNEGSKA (reference sequence). V was cut by 0 bases and J by 7 bases, with 10 bases left in between. CDR3 length equals 13 residues. This CDR3 is CSARDLPGQPQHF. The CDR3 nucleotides are TGCAGTGCTAGAGATCTACCAGGACAGCCCCAGCATTTT.

This clone was detected a few times. The V and J genes are TRBV27 and TRBJ2-3, with TRBD2 as a possible D gene (5 bases). The germline gives CDR1 MNHEY, CDR2 SMNVEV (reference sequence). V was trimmed by 3 bases and J by 6 bases, leaving 16 bases between them. The CDR3 is 15 residues long. The CDR3 DNA reads as TGTGCCAGCAGTTTTAGGGCTAGCCGGCAGGATACGCAGTATTTT. Encoded protein: CASSFRASRQDTQYF.